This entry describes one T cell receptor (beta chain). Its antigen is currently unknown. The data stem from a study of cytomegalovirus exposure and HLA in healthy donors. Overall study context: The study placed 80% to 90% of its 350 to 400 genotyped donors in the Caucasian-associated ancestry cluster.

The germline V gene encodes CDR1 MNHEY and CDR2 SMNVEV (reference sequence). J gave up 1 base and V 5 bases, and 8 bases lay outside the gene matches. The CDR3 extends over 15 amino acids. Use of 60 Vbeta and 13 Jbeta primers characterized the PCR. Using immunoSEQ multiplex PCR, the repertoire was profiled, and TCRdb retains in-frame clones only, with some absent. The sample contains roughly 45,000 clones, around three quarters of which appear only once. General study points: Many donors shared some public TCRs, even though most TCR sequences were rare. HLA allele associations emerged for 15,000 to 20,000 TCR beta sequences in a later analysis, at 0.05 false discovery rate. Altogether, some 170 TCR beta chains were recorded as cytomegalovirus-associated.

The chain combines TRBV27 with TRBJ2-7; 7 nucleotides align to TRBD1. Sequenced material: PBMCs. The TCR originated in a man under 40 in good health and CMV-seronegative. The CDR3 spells CASSPRAGGSYEQYF. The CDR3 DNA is TGTGCCAGCAGTCCCAGGGCAGGGGGTTCCTACGAGCAGTACTTC.